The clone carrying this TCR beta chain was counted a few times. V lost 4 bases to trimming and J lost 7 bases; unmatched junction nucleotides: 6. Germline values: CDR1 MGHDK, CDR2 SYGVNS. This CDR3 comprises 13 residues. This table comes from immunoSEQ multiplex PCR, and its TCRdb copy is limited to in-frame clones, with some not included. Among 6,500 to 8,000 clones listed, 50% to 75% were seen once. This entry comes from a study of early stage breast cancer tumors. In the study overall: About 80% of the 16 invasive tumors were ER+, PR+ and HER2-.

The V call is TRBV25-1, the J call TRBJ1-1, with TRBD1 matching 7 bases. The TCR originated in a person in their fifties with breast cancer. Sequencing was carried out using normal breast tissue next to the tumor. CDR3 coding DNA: TGTGCCAGCAGTGGGGACAGTAAATTTGAAGCTTTCTTT. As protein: CASSGDSKFEAFF. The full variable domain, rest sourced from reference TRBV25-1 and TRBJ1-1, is EADIYQTPRYLVIGTGKKITLECSQTMGHDKMYWYQQDPGMELHLIHYSYGVNSTEKGDLSSESTVSRIRTEHFPLTLESARPSHTSQYLCASSGDSKFEAFFGQGTRLTVV.